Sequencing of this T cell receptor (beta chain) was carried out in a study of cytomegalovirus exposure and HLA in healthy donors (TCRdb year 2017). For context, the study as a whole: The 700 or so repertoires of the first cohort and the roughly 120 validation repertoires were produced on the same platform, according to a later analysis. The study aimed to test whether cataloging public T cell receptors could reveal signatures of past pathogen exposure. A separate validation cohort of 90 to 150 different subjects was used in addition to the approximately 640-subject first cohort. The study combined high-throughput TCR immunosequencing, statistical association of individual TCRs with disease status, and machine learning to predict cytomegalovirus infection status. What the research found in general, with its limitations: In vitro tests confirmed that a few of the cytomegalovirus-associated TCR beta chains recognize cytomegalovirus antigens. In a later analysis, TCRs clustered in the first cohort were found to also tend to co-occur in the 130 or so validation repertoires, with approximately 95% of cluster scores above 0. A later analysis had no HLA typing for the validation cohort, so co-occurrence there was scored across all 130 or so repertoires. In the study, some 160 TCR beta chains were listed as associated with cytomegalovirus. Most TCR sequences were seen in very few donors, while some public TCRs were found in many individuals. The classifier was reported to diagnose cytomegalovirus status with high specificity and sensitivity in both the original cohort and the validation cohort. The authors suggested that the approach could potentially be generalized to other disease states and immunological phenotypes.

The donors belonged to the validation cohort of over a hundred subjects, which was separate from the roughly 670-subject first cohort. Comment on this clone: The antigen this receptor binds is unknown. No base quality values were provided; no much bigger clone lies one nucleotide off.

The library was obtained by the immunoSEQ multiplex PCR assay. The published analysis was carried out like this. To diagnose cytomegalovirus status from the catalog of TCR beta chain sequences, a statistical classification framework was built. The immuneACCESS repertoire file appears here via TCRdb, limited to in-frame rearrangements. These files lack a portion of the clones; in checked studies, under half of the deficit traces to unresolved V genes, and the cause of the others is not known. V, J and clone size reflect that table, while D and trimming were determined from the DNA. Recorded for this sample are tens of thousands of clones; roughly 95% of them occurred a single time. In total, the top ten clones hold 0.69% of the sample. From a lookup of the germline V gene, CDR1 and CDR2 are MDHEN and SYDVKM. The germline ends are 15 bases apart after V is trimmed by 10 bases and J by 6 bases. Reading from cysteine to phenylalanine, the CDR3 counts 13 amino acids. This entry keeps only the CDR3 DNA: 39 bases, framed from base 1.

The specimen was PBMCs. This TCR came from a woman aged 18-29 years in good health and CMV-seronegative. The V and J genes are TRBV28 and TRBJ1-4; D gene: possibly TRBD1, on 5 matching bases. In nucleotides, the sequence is TGTGCCACCCGCCCCAGGGTAGATGAAAAACTGTTTTTT. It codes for CATRPRVDEKLFF.